This T cell receptor beta chain was sequenced for a study of shared clonotypes between healthy human individuals. The method was immunoSEQ multiplex PCR; TCRdb's version includes in-frame clones alone and lacks a portion of them. The sample includes fewer than 2.5 million clones, over 85% of them seen just once. Per the germline V gene, CDR1 is SGHRS and CDR2 is YFSETQ. The CDR3 spans 13 residues. Trimming took 1 base from V and 5 from J, leaving 9 bases between them. The sequenced sample was naive CD4+ T cells from PBMCs. The sample's subset: CD45RA+ positively selected. The receptor's source is a man younger than 30 in good health. Some clones in this sample may be carry-over from other donors' samples. This chain connects TRBV5-1 to TRBJ1-1; no firm D call. In nucleotides, the CDR3 is TGCGCCAGCAGCTTGAATCGGGAAACTGAAGCTTTCTTT. As protein: CASSLNRETEAFF.